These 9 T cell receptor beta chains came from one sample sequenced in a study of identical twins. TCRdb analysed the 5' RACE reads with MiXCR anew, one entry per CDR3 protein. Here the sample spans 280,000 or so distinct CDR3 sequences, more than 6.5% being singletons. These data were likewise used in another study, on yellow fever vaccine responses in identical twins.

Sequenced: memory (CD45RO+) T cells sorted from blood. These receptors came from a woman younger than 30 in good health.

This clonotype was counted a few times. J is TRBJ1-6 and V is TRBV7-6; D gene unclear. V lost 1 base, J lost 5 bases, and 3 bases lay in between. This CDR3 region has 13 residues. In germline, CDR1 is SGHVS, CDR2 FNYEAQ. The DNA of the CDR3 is TGTGCCAGCAGCTTAGATCATAATTCACCCCTCCACTTT. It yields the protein CASSLDHNSPLHF.

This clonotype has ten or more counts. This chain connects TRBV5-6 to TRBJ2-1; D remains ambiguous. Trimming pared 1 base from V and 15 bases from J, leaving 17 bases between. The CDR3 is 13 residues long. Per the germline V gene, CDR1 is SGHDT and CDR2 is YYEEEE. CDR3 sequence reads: CASSLKVARRSFF. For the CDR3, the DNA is TGTGCCAGCAGCTTGAAGGTAGCCCGGCGATCGTTCTTC.

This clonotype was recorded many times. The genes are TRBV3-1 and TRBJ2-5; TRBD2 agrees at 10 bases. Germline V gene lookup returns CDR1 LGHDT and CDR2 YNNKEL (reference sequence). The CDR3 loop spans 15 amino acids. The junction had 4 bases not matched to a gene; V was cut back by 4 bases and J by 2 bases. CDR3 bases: TGTGCCAGCAGCCGGGGACTAGCGTATCAAGAGACCCAGTACTTC. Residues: CASSRGLAYQETQYF.

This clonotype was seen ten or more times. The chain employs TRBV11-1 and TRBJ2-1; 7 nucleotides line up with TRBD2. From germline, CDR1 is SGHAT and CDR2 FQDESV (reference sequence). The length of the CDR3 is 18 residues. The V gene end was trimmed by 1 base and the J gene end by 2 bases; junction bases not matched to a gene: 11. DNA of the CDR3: TGTGCCAGCAGCTTAGGATGGAGCGGGGTCTTCGCCTACAATGAGCAGTTCTTC. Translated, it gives CASSLGWSGVFAYNEQFF.

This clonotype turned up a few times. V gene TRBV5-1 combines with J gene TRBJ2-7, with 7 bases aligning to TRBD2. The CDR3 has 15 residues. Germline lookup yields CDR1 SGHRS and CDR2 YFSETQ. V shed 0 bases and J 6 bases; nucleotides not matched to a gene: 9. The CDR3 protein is CASSLGGSSLPEQYF. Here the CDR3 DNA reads TGCGCCAGCAGCTTGGGCGGGAGTAGTCTTCCCGAGCAGTACTTC.

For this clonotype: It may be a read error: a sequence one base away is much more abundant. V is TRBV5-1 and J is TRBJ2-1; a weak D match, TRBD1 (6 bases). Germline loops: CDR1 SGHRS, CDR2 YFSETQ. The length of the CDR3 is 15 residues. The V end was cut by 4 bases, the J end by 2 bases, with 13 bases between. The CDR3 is CASSMVTGPYNEQFF. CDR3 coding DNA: TGCGCCAGCAGCATGGTGACAGGTCCCTACAATGAGCAGTTCTTC.

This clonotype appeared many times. The CDR3 sequence is CASSQGHRGAGYTF. The CDR3 region has the DNA TGTGCCAGCAGCCAAGGCCACAGGGGTGCTGGCTACACCTTC. The chain couples TRBV3-1 to TRBJ1-2; 7 bases map to TRBD1. Germline trimming cut 1 base from V and 7 bases from J; bases unmatched to any gene: 6. Germline CDR1 LGHDT, CDR2 YNNKEL (reference sequence). CDR3 length equals 14 residues.

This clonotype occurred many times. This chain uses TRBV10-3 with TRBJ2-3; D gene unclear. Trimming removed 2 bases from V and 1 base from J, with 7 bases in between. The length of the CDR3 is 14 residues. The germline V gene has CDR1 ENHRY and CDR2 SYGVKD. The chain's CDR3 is CAISEDRGTDTQYF. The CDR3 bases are TGTGCCATCAGTGAGGACCGAGGCACAGATACGCAGTATTTT.

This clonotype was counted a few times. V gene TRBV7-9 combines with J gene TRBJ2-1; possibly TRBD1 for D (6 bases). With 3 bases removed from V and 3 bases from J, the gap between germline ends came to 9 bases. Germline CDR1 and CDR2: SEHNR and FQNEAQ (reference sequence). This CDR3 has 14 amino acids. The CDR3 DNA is TGTGCCAGCAGCTTGGACAGTCTCTACAATGAGCAGTTCTTC. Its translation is CASSLDSLYNEQFF.